Presented here are 2 T cell receptor beta chains from one specimen sequenced in a study of CD8 T cells in ankylosing spondylitis. A single record per CDR3 protein comes from TCRdb applying MiXCR to the 5' RACE reads. The sample has about 500,000 distinct CDR3 sequences; about an eighth are singletons. No cognate antigen is known for these TCRs. Overall study findings and caveats: Characteristic of ankylosing spondylitis blood, it appeared, was a TCR beta motif comprising about eight highly homologous variants.

The sequencing sample was made of blood, either unsorted or a sorted T cell fraction (not recorded which). The receptors here all came from a male donor with ankylosing spondylitis.

There are many counts of this clonotype. The chain combines TRBV20-1 with TRBJ2-2, with D tentatively TRBD2 (8 bases). The CDR3 extends over 14 amino acids. V was shortened by 6 bases and J by 5 bases, with 16 bases between the two germline ends. Germline V gene lookup returns CDR1 DFQATT and CDR2 SNEGSKA (reference sequence). The CDR3 DNA reads TGCAGTGCCGGGAGGGGGCTCTCGACCGGGGAGCTGTTTTTT. It is translated as CSAGRGLSTGELFF.

The chain links TRBV20-1 to TRBJ1-3; the D is unclear. The CDR3 is 13 amino acids. Trimming pared 5 bases from V and 0 bases from J, leaving 8 bases between. CDR1 DFQATT and CDR2 SNEGSKA come from the germline V gene (reference sequence). For the CDR3, the DNA is TGCAGTGCTTTGTCCCACTCTGGAAACACCATATATTTT. Encoded protein: CSALSHSGNTIYF.